The present TCR beta chain was sequenced within a study of T cells in Graves' hyperthyroidism and ophthalmopathy. This clonotype was detected many times. Amplification of TCR beta CDR3 regions was performed using RNA transcripts as template. Carried out on the TCR CDR3, a first-round RT-PCR used the HTBI primer set. TCRdb re-derived calls from the multiplex PCR reads in MiXCR, one entry per CDR3 protein. The table lists approximately 740,000 distinct CDR3 sequences, approximately 14% of them singletons, with roughly 10% in the top ten. No progression to ophthalmopathy during 18 months of follow-up defined stable disease. Hyperthyroidism had been newly diagnosed in patients aged 18 to 65, and its duration was under 2 months. Diagnosis relied on clinical symptoms, serum thyroxine and TRAb, thyroid ultrasound and orbital computed tomography. The CDR3 contains 15 residues. Between the trimmed V and J ends, which lost 2 bases and 8 bases, there was a span of 18 bases. Germline V lookup: CDR1 MNHNS, CDR2 SASEGT.

The receptor was isolated from a woman younger than 30 with Graves' hyperthyroidism. The V gene is TRBV6-1, the J gene TRBJ1-2, with D unresolved. The sequenced material came from blood. The chain's CDR3 is CASSERDLIPLGYTF. The DNA for the CDR3 is TGTGCCAGCAGTGAACGAGATCTTATCCCCCTCGGCTACACCTTC.